The 7 T cell receptor beta chains below come from one sample, sequenced in a study of T cell responses to AZD1222 COVID-19 vaccine. Some clones are missing from TCRdb's copy, which holds only in-frame ones; the method was immunoSEQ multiplex PCR. Seen here are over 150,000 clones, around 88% observed once, and the top ten hold 11%. This specimen consisted of peripheral blood, obtained 28 days after the second AZD1222 dose. The source of these receptors is an adult who received the AZD1222 COVID-19 vaccine.

The chain combines TRBV6-5 with TRBJ1-6; D possibly corresponds to TRBD1 (6 bases). The V and J ends lost 10 bases and 3 bases respectively, with 13 bases between them. This CDR3 comprises 14 residues. CDR1 is MNHEY, CDR2 SVGAGI, per germline. The CDR3 bases are TGTGCCACCATACAGGGAGTCTATAATTCACCCCTCCACTTT. Protein sequence: CATIQGVYNSPLHF.

The rearrangement uses TRBV6-2 or TRBV6-3 and TRBJ2-3; 8 bases line up with TRBD2. Germline loops: CDR1 MNHEY, CDR2 SVGEGT. CDR3 length equals 16 residues. The trim removed 2 bases at V and 3 bases at J, leaving 7 bases unmatched. CDR3 sequence (DNA): TGTGCCAGCAGTTACCCCAGCGGGGGAGCGACAGATACGCAGTATTTT. Amino acid sequence: CASSYPSGGATDTQYF.

The rearrangement joins TRBV6-5 to TRBJ1-2; D is unclear. This CDR3 region has 14 residues. The ends were cut back, 6 bases at V and 2 bases at J, with 13 bases in the middle. In germline, CDR1 is MNHEY, CDR2 SVGAGI. The CDR3 region is CASSDLGRNYGYTF. In DNA form, the CDR3 reads TGTGCCAGCAGCGACCTTGGCAGAAACTATGGCTACACCTTC.

The chain is built from TRBV30 and TRBJ1-2; no clear D gene. CDR1 GTSNPN and CDR2 SVGIG come from the germline V gene (reference sequence). The CDR3 is 15 amino acids. With 3 bases removed from V and 3 bases from J, the gap between germline ends came to 17 bases. The DNA of the CDR3 is TGTGCCTGGAGGATGGGCAGGCGAAGGGACTATGGCTACACCTTC. Protein product: CAWRMGRRRDYGYTF. Full variable domain (remainder filled in from reference TRBV30 and TRBJ1-2): SQTIHQWPATLVQPVGSPLSLECTVEGTSNPNLYWYRQAAGRGLQLLFYSVGIGQISSEVPQNLSASRPQDRQFILSSKKLLLSDSGFYLCAWRMGRRRDYGYTFGSGTRLTVV.

The chain uses TRBV6-5 and TRBJ2-2; no definite D call. Germline V CDR1 and CDR2: MNHEY, SVGAGI. Trimming removed 7 bases from V and 4 bases from J, with 7 bases in between. The CDR3 runs 12 residues. The CDR3 coding sequence is TGTGCCAGCACCATCTTCACCGGGGAGCTGTTTTTT. It encodes CASTIFTGELFF.

The chain employs TRBV9 and TRBJ1-1; no clear D. Germline CDR1 SGDLS, CDR2 YYNGEE. The CDR3 is 14 residues long. V lost 0 bases to trimming and J lost 4 bases, with 10 bases between them. The CDR3 DNA follows: TGTGCCAGCAGCGTAGGAGTCGGGTTCACTGAAGCTTTCTTT. Its translation is CASSVGVGFTEAFF.

V gene TRBV20-1 combines with J gene TRBJ2-2; 9 bases are shared with TRBD2. This CDR3 comprises 17 residues. After removal of 3 bases from V and 3 bases from J, the junction contained 11 bases not matched to a gene. Per germline, CDR1 DFQATT and CDR2 SNEGSKA (reference sequence). The CDR3 DNA follows: TGCAGTGCTAGTAGTCGCGGGGGGGCAGGGTACACCGGGGAGCTGTTTTTT. This sequence encodes CSASSRGGAGYTGELFF.